Below, 7 T cell receptor beta chains from the same sample are listed, as sequenced in a study of blood T cell repertoires in COVID-19. TCRdb keeps only in-frame clones here, not all; method: immunoSEQ multiplex PCR. The sample holds 140,000 to 150,000 clones, about 90% seen once. Sequenced input: PBMCs or T cells enriched from blood (not recorded which). These receptors all come from a man in his 60s who had recovered from COVID-19.

CDR3 nucleotides: TGTGCCATCAGCACGAGGTCGGGGGGAGAGACCCAGTACTTC. This translates into CAISTRSGGETQYF. J is TRBJ2-5 and V is TRBV10-3, with 7 bases that match TRBD2. Trimming at V came to 6 bases and at J to 4 bases, leaving 8 bases not matched to a gene. The CDR3 has 14 residues. Germline CDR1 is ENHRY and CDR2 is SYGVKD.

The chain uses TRBV7-3 and TRBJ2-5, with a possible D match to TRBD1 (5 bases). V dropped 1 base and J dropped 5 bases, with 11 bases sitting between them. This CDR3 has 14 amino acids. CDR1 and CDR2 (germline): SGHTA, FQGTGA. The CDR3 DNA sequence: TGTGCCAGCAGCTTAAACCCAGGGATCGAGACCCAGTACTTC. This codes for CASSLNPGIETQYF.

V gene TRBV15 combines with J gene TRBJ1-5; no clear D. Trimming shortened V by 0 bases and J by 2 bases, and 8 bases separated the two germline ends. Germline V gene sequence: CDR1 LNHNV, CDR2 YYDKDF (reference sequence). The CDR3 spans 15 residues. The CDR3 nucleotides read TGTGCCACCAGCAGAGATCCCCGGGGCAATCAGCCCCAGCATTTT. Amino acids: CATSRDPRGNQPQHF.

The rearrangement uses TRBV11-3 and TRBJ2-1, with D possibly TRBD1 on 5 matching bases. The CDR3 is made up of 14 amino acids. Trimming removed 4 bases at V and 1 base at J, with 8 bases between. Germline CDR1 and CDR2: SGHNT and YENEEA. The CDR3 DNA is TGTGCCAGCAGCTCCTCAGGGTCCTACAATGAGCAGTTCTTC. Translation: CASSSSGSYNEQFF.

This rearrangement joins TRBV9 to TRBJ1-1; TRBD1 might be the D (5 bases). The CDR3 is made up of 13 amino acids. V lost 4 bases to trimming and J lost 5 bases, with 12 bases between them. Germline assignment: CDR1 SGDLS and CDR2 YYNGEE. CDR3 sequence (DNA): TGTGCCAGCAGCTCTTCCGGGGGGACTGAAGCTTTCTTT. Translation: CASSSSGGTEAFF.

The V and J genes are TRBV6-5 and TRBJ2-7, with a weak D call TRBD2 (6 bases). This CDR3 region has 13 residues. V was cut by 5 bases and J by 3 bases, with 11 bases left in between. The V gene's germline CDR1 is MNHEY and CDR2 SVGAGI. CDR3 loop: CASSLGSNYEQYF. The CDR3 coding sequence is TGTGCCAGCAGTCTCGGGAGCAACTACGAGCAGTACTTC.

The chain is built from TRBV7-6 and TRBJ1-2, with 9 bases fitting TRBD1. From germline, CDR1 is SGHVS and CDR2 FNYEAQ. Unmatched junction bases numbered 8, after V lost 5 bases and J lost 1 base. The CDR3 is made up of 16 amino acids. DNA for the CDR3: TGTGCCAGCAGCCAAGGACAGGGGCCTTATAACTATGGCTACACCTTC. Amino acid sequence: CASSQGQGPYNYGYTF.